This section outlines one TCR beta chain sequence together with its context. In the authors' methods: Amplification from reference gene primers served as the basis for estimated nucleated cell counts. Produced via immunoSEQ multiplex PCR; TCRdb's table is partial and in-frame only. V and J calls and clone size are copied from that table; D and trimming were computed from the DNA. Among approximately 230,000 clones listed, roughly 88% were seen once. This sample stems from a study of blood T cell repertoires in COVID-19. Overall study: Whether acute or convalescent, the COVID-19 samples came from the United States, Italy and Spain.

The J segment lost 5 bases and the V segment lost 5 bases, leaving 8 bases of the junction unmatched. CDR1 is MNHEY and CDR2 is SMNVEV in the germline V gene (reference sequence). The length of the CDR3 is 14 residues. Seattle patients were enrolled during active infection and followed longitudinally. This TCR came from a woman in her 30s with COVID-19, enrolled during active disease. Sequencing was done on a sample of peripheral blood. The chain joins TRBV27 to TRBJ2-5; 7 bases agree with TRBD2. The CDR3 sequence is CASSPRLARETQYF. The CDR3 DNA follows: TGTGCCAGCAGTCCCCGACTAGCTCGGGAGACCCAGTACTTC.